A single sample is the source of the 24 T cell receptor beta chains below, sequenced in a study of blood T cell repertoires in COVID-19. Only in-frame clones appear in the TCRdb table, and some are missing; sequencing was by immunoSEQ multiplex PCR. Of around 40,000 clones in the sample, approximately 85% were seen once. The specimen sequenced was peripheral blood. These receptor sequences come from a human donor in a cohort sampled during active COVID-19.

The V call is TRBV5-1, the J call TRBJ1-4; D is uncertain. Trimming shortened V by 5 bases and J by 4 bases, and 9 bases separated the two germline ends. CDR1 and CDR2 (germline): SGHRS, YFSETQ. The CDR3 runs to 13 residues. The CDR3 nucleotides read TGCGCCAGCAGGGAGCGGCTTAATGAAAAACTGTTTTTT. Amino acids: CASRERLNEKLFF.

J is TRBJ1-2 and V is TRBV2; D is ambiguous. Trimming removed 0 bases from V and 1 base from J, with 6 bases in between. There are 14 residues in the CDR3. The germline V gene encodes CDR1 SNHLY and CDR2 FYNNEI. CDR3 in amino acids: CASSEAEFNYGYTF. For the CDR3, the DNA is TGTGCCAGCAGTGAAGCAGAGTTTAACTATGGCTACACCTTC.

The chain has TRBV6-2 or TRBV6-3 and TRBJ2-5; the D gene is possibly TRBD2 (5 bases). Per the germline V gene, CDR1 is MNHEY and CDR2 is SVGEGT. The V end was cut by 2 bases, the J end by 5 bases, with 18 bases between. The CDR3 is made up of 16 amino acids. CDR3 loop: CASSYGTTPGEETQYF. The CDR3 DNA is TGTGCCAGCAGTTACGGCACGACCCCCGGGGAGGAGACCCAGTACTTC.

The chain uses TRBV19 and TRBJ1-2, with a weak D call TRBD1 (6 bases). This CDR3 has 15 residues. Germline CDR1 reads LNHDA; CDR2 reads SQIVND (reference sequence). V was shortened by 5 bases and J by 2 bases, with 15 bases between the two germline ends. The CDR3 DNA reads TGTGCCAGTAGTGTCCGAGGACAGCCCAACTATGGCTACACCTTC. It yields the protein CASSVRGQPNYGYTF.

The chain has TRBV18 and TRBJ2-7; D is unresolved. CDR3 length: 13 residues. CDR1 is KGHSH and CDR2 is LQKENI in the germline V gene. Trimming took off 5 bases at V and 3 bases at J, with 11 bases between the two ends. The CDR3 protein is CASSASLGYEQYF. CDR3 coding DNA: TGTGCCAGCTCAGCCTCCCTAGGCTACGAGCAGTACTTC.

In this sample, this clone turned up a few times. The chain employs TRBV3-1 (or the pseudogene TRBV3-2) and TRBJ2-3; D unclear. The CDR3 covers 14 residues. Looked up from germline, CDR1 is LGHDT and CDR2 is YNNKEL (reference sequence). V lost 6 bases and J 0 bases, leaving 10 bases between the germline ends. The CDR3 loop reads CASRLTESTDTQYF. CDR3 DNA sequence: TGTGCCAGCAGGCTAACAGAGAGCACAGATACGCAGTATTTT.

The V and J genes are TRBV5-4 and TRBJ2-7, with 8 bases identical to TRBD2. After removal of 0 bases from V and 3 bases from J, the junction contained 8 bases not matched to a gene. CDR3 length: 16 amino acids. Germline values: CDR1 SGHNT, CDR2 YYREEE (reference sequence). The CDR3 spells CASSLAGASGHYEQYF. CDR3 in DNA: TGTGCCAGCAGCTTGGCGGGGGCTAGCGGGCACTACGAGCAGTACTTC.

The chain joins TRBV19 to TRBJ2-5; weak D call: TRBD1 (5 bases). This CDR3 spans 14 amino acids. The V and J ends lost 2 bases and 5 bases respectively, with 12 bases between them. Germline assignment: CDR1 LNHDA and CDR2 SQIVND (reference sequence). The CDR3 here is CASSIIGEWETQYF. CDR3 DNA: TGTGCCAGTAGTATAATAGGGGAATGGGAGACCCAGTACTTC.

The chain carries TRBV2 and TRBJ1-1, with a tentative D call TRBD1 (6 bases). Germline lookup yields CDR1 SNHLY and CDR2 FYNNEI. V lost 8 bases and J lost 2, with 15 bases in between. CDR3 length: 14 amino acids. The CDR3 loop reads CASSPTQGNTEAFF. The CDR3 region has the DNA TGTGCCAGCTCCCCGACACAGGGAAACACTGAAGCTTTCTTT.

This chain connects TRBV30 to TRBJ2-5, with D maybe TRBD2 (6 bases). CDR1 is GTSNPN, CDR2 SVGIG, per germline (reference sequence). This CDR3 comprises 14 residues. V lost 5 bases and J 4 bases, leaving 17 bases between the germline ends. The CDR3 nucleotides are TGTGCCTGGGGAGCGGGTCGGGTAGGAGAGACCCAGTACTTC. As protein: CAWGAGRVGETQYF. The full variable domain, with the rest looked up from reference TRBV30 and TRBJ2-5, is SQTIHQWPATLVQPVGSPLSLECTVEGTSNPNLYWYRQAAGRGLQLLFYSVGIGQISSEVPQNLSASRPQDRQFILSSKKLLLSDSGFYLCAWGAGRVGETQYFGPGTRLLVL.

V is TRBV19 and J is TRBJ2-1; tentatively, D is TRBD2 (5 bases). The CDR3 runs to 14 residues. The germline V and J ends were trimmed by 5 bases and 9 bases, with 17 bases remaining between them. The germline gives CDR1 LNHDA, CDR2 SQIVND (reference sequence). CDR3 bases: TGTGCCAGTAGTCACCCCGGGGTCCGGGGTGAGCAGTTCTTC. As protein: CASSHPGVRGEQFF. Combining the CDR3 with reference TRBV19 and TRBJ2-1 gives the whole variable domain DGGITQSPKYLFRKEGQNVTLSCEQNLNHDAMYWYRQDPGQGLRLIYYSQIVNDFQKGDIAEGYSVSREKKESFPLTVTSAQKNPTAFYLCASSHPGVRGEQFFGPGTRLTVL.

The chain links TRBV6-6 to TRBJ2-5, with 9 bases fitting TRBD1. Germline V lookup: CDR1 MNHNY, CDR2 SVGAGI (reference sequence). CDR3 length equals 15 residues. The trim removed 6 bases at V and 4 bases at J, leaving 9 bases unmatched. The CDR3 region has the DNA TGTGCCAGCAGGTACCAACAGGGGGCGAGAGAGACCCAGTACTTC. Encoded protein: CASRYQQGARETQYF.

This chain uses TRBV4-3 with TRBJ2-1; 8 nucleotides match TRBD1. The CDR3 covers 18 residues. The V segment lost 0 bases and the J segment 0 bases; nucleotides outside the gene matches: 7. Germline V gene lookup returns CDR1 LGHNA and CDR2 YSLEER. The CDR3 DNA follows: TGCGCCAGCAGCCAAGACGGACAGGGAACAAGCTCCTACAATGAGCAGTTCTTC. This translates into CASSQDGQGTSSYNEQFF.

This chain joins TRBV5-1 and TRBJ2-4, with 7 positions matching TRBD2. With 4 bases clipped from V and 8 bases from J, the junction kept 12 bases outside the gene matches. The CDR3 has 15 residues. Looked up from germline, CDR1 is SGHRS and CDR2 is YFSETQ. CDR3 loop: CASSPGTGGYDIQYF. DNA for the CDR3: TGCGCCAGCAGCCCAGGGACGGGGGGTTACGACATTCAGTACTTC.

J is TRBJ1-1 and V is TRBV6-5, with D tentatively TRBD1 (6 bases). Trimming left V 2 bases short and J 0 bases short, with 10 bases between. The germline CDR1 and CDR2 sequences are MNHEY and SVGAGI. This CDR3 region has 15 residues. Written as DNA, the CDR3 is TGTGCCAGCAGTTACACTGGACAGTTGAACACTGAAGCTTTCTTT. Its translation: CASSYTGQLNTEAFF.

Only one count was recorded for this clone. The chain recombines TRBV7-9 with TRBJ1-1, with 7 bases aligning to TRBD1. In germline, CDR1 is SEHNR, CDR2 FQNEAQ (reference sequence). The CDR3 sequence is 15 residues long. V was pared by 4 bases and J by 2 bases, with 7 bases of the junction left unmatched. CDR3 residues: CASSSLGTANTEAFF. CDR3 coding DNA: TGTGCCAGCAGCTCCCTGGGGACAGCCAACACTGAAGCTTTCTTT.

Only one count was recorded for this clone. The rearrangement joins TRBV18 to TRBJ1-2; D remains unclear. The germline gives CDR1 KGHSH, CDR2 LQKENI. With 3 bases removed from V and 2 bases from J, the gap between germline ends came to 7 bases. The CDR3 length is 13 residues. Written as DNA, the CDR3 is TGTGCCAGCTCACCGGGCGAGAACTATGGCTACACCTTC. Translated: CASSPGENYGYTF.

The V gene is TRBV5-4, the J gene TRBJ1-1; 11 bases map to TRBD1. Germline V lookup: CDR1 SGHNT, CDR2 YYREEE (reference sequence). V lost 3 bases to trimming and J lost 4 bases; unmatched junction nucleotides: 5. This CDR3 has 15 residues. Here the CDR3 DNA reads TGTGCCAGCAGCTCGCCGGGACAGGGGGTCACTGAAGCTTTCTTT. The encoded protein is CASSSPGQGVTEAFF.

CDR3 protein: CASAASDSGYEQYF. In nucleotides, the CDR3 is TGTGCCAGCGCAGCCTCGGACAGTGGATACGAGCAGTACTTC. V gene TRBV19 combines with J gene TRBJ2-7; the D gene is possibly TRBD1 (6 bases). The CDR3 is 14 amino acids. Trimming pared 9 bases from V and 4 bases from J, leaving 19 bases between. Germline V gene lookup returns CDR1 LNHDA and CDR2 SQIVND (reference sequence).

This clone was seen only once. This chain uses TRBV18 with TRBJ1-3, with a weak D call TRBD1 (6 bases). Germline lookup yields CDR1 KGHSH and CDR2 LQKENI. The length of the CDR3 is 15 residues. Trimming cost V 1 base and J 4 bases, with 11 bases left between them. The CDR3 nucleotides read TGTGCCAGCTCACCACGGACAGAAGGGGGAAACACCATATATTTT. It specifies CASSPRTEGGNTIYF.

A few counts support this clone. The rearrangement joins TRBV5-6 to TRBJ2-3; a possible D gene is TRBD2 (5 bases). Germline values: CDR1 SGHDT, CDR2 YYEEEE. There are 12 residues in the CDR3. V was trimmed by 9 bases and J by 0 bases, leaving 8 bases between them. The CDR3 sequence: CATSSSTDTQYF. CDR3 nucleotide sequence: TGTGCCACTAGCTCAAGCACAGATACGCAGTATTTT.

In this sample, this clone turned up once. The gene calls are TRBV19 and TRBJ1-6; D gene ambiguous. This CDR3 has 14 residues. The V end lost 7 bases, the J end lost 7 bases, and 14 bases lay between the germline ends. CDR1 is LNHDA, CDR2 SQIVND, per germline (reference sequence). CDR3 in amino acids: CASTGRGLNSPLHF. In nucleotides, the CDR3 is TGTGCCAGTACGGGAAGAGGGTTGAATTCACCCCTCCACTTT.

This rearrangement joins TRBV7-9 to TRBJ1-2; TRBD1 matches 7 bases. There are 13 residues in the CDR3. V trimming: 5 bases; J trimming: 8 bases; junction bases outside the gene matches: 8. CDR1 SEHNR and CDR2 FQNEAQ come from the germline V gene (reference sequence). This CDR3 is CASSPGQDNGYTF. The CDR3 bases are TGTGCCAGCAGCCCCGGACAGGATAACGGCTACACCTTC.

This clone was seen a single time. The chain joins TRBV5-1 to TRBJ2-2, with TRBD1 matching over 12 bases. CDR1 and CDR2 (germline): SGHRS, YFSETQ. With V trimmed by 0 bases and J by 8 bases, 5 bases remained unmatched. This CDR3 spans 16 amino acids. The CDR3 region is CASSLGDRGPGGELFF. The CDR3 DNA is TGCGCCAGCAGCTTGGGGGACAGGGGGCCCGGAGGGGAGCTGTTTTTT.